A selection of T cell receptor beta chains follows, all from one sample in a study of blood T cell repertoires in COVID-19. Generated by immunoSEQ multiplex PCR, the TCRdb table keeps only in-frame clones and is missing some. The profile shows some 78,000 clones, about 90% of them singletons. Sequencing was done on a sample of peripheral blood. These receptors were taken from a woman in her fifties or sixties in a cohort sampled during active COVID-19. Both conserved end residues are part of each CDR3. The D gene is left open where the match is weak. Clone size appears in some rows only: once, few, many, or a class for an expanded clone.

TGCAGCGGACAGGGGGTCCCAGATACGCAGTATTTT	CSGQGVPDTQYF	TRBV29-1	TRBJ2-3	TRBD1	NA
TGTGCCAGCCGCAGTGAAGAATTTTATGGCTACACCTTC	CASRSEEFYGYTF	TRBV19	TRBJ1-2	NA	NA
TGTGCCAGCAGTGCAGCCGGGACAGGGGTCTCACCCCTCCACTTT	CASSAAGTGVSPLHF	TRBV6-1	TRBJ1-6	TRBD1	NA
TGTGCCAGCAGTGGGACAGGGGACACCGGGGAGCTGTTTTTT	CASSGTGDTGELFF	TRBV6-4	TRBJ2-2	TRBD1	NA
TGTGCCAGCAACAAGGGGATGACCGGGGAGCTGTTTTTT	CASNKGMTGELFF	TRBV28	TRBJ2-2	NA	once
TGTGCCAGCAGATTCACTAGCGGAGCCTACAATGAGCAGTTCTTC	CASRFTSGAYNEQFF	TRBV6-5	TRBJ2-1	TRBD2	NA
TGTGCCAGCAGTCCAACAGGTTGGGAGCAGTACTTC	CASSPTGWEQYF	TRBV28	TRBJ2-7	NA	NA
TGCAGCGTTGCGGGGTCTGGGGCCAACGTCCTGACTTTC	CSVAGSGANVLTF	TRBV29-1	TRBJ2-6	NA	NA
TGTGCCAGCAGTGAAGAAACGGGACTCTACGAGCAGTACTTC	CASSEETGLYEQYF	TRBV2	TRBJ2-7	NA	NA
TGTGCCACCAGTGAGGCACAGGGCCCAACATCCTCTGGGGCCAACGTCCTGACTTTC	CATSEAQGPTSSGANVLTF	TRBV24-1	TRBJ2-6	NA	once
TGTGCCAGTAGTAGTAGTAGCAATCAGCCCCAGCATTTT	CASSSSSNQPQHF	TRBV19	TRBJ1-5	NA	many
TGCGCCAGCAGCTTGATGACGGGAGGAAAAGAAGAGACCCAGTACTTC	CASSLMTGGKEETQYF	TRBV5-1	TRBJ2-5	TRBD2	NA
TGTGCCAGTAGTCTTACTCGGACTGTGAACACTGAAGCTTTCTTT	CASSLTRTVNTEAFF	TRBV19	TRBJ1-1	NA	NA
TGTGCCAGCAGTCCCGGGACAGGGGTGCAGGGGAACACTGAAGCTTTCTTT	CASSPGTGVQGNTEAFF	TRBV2	TRBJ1-1	TRBD1	once
TGTGCCAGCTCACCCCTGGGCCCTGGGGCGGGAGTTCCCTACAATGAGCAGTTCTTC	CASSPLGPGAGVPYNEQFF	TRBV18	TRBJ2-1	TRBD2	NA
TGCGCCAGCAGCTGGCCCCGGGGGACAGTCGACAATGAGCAGTTCTTC	CASSWPRGTVDNEQFF	TRBV4-1	TRBJ2-1	NA	NA
TGTGCCAGCAGCCAAGCCGGGACTCGCACAGATACGCAGTATTTT	CASSQAGTRTDTQYF	TRBV14	TRBJ2-3	NA	NA
TGTGCCAGCAGTTTGGGCAGGGTTAGCTATGGCTACACCTTC	CASSLGRVSYGYTF	TRBV28	TRBJ1-2	NA	NA
TGTGCCAGCGGGGCGGTTGCAACTAATGAAAAACTGTTTTTT	CASGAVATNEKLFF	TRBV2	TRBJ1-4	NA	once
TGTGCCAGCAGCCCTGCGGGCTCAGAAGCTTTCTTT	CASSPAGSEAFF	TRBV7-9	TRBJ1-1	NA	NA
TGTGCCAGTAGTCCCCTCGACAGGGCCCAGCCCCAGCATTTT	CASSPLDRAQPQHF	TRBV19	TRBJ1-5	TRBD1	NA
TGTGCCAGCAGTTACCGGGGGTTTGAGCAGTTCTTC	CASSYRGFEQFF	TRBV6-5	TRBJ2-1	NA	NA
TGTGCCAGCAGCCCCTGGGACGGGAGGGCCCCCGGGGAGCTGTTTTTT	CASSPWDGRAPGELFF	TRBV11-3	TRBJ2-2	TRBD2	NA
TGTGCCAGCAGCGCCCGCAGGTTGGGCACCGGGGAGCTGTTTTTT	CASSARRLGTGELFF	TRBV9	TRBJ2-2	NA	NA
TGTGCCAGCAGCGTAGGGGACAGAAATAATTCACCCCTCCACTTT	CASSVGDRNNSPLHF	TRBV9	TRBJ1-6	TRBD1	NA
TGTGCCACCAGCAGAGCAGGCAACACTGAAGCTTTCTTT	CATSRAGNTEAFF	TRBV15	TRBJ1-1	NA	NA
TGTGCCAGTAGTATAGATCAGGGCAGGGGAAAGAACACTGAAGCTTTCTTT	CASSIDQGRGKNTEAFF	TRBV19	TRBJ1-1	NA	NA
TGTGCCAGCAGTTTAGCGGGGGAGGAGAATTCACCCCTCCACTTT	CASSLAGEENSPLHF	TRBV27	TRBJ1-6	NA	NA
TGTGCCAGTAGTCCAGGGACAGGGGGACCGAACACTGAAGCTTTCTTT	CASSPGTGGPNTEAFF	TRBV19	TRBJ1-1	TRBD1	NA
TGTGCCAGCTCAATAACAGGGACGAACACTGAAGCTTTCTTT	CASSITGTNTEAFF	TRBV18	TRBJ1-1	NA	once
TGTGCCAGCAGTTTGGAGTCAGGGTCCGGGGGTGAGCAGTTCTTC	CASSLESGSGGEQFF	TRBV28	TRBJ2-1	NA	NA
TGTGCCAGTAGTAGTGGTAGCGGGCCTTACAATGAGCAGTTCTTC	CASSSGSGPYNEQFF	TRBV19	TRBJ2-1	TRBD2	NA
TGTGCCAGCAGCCCGACAAGCCTTCTACAGGGGGACTATGGCTACACCTTC	CASSPTSLLQGDYGYTF	TRBV3-1/TRBV3-2	TRBJ1-2	TRBD1	NA
TGTGCCAGCAGCCAGCAGGGGTATGGAGCTTTCTTT	CASSQQGYGAFF	TRBV2	TRBJ1-1	NA	NA
TGTGCCAGCAGCGCACGGGACACCGATTACGAGCAGTACTTC	CASSARDTDYEQYF	TRBV7-9	TRBJ2-7	NA	NA
TGTGCCAGCAGCCCCCCTATTGGAGGGGCATTC	CASSPPIGGAF	TRBV7-3	TRBJ2-4	NA	NA
TGTGCCAGCAGCACGCTAGCGGGAGCCCACGAGCAGTACTTC	CASSTLAGAHEQYF	TRBV6-2/TRBV6-3	TRBJ2-7	TRBD2	NA
TGTGCCAGCCGCGAACTAGGATCCGAGCAGTACTTC	CASRELGSEQYF	TRBV6-6	TRBJ2-7	NA	NA
TGTGCCAGCAGTTTTTGGCAGTATAGCAATCAGCCCCAGCATTTT	CASSFWQYSNQPQHF	TRBV28	TRBJ1-5	NA	NA
TGTGCCTGGGACCCAGGGGCGACCCCCATATATTTT	CAWDPGATPIYF	TRBV30	TRBJ1-3	NA	NA
TGTGCCAGCAGTCCCCCTGCGATTCCTTACGGCTACACCTTC	CASSPPAIPYGYTF	TRBV28	TRBJ1-2	NA	NA
TGTGCCAGCAGCGTAGGTCCAGACTATAATTCACCCCTCCACTTT	CASSVGPDYNSPLHF	TRBV9	TRBJ1-6	NA	few
TGCGCCAGCAGTGAGTCGAGGGACAGGGTGGATGGCTACACCTTC	CASSESRDRVDGYTF	TRBV10-2	TRBJ1-2	TRBD1	once
TGTGCCACCAGTGATCAGACAGGGGGTCAGCCCCAGCATTTT	CATSDQTGGQPQHF	TRBV24-1	TRBJ1-5	TRBD1	few
TGTGCCAGCTCACCACCTAGCGGAGGTTTAACGTATGAGCAGTTCTTC	CASSPPSGGLTYEQFF	TRBV18	TRBJ2-1	NA	NA